Presented here are 19 T cell receptor beta chains from one specimen sequenced in a study of OX40 agonist ivuxolimab in advanced cancers. Produced via immunoSEQ multiplex PCR; TCRdb's table is partial and in-frame only. In the table there are tens of thousands of clones, 80% to 95% of which are singletons. Source: CD4+ or CD8+ T cells sorted from blood, taken in a trial of the OX40 agonist ivuxolimab. These receptors were obtained from an adult with an advanced solid tumor such as melanoma, head and neck, liver or kidney cancer.

On this clone: An end of the junction does not agree with germline; a read error may underlie this. The chain couples TRBV4-1 to TRBJ2-4; 7 nucleotides line up with TRBD1. This CDR3 is built from 16 residues. CDR1 and CDR2 (germline): MGHRA, YSYEKL. Here the CDR3 reads CASSQEAGTAQNIQYF. Here the CDR3 DNA reads TGCGCCAGCAGCCAAGAAGCCGGGACAGCCCAAAACATTCAGTACTTC.

The chain employs TRBV5-6 and TRBJ2-1; 9 bases line up with TRBD1. J gave up 7 bases and V 3 bases, and 8 bases lay outside the gene matches. The CDR3 runs 15 residues. The germline V gene has CDR1 SGHDT and CDR2 YYEEEE. CDR3 DNA: TGTGCCAGCAGCTGGCTAAGAGGACAGGGGAATGAGCAGTTCTTC. It specifies CASSWLRGQGNEQFF.

The rearrangement links TRBV6-5 to TRBJ1-2; 8 bases are shared with TRBD1. V gave up 2 bases and J gave up 5 bases; unmatched junction bases: 7. The CDR3 consists of 15 residues. CDR1 and CDR2 (germline): MNHEY, SVGAGI. The CDR3 DNA reads TGTGCCAGCAGTTACCGTGGACAGGGATTATATGGCTACACCTTC. Amino acids: CASSYRGQGLYGYTF.

The rearrangement links TRBV2 to TRBJ2-5; the match to TRBD2 covers 11 bases. The CDR3 is 15 residues long. CDR1 is SNHLY, CDR2 FYNNEI, per germline. The V segment lost 6 bases and the J segment 4 bases; nucleotides outside the gene matches: 7. CDR3 protein: CASSVSGGAAETQYF. The CDR3, as DNA: TGTGCCAGCAGCGTTAGCGGGGGGGCCGCAGAGACCCAGTACTTC.

The chain carries TRBV5-4 and TRBJ1-6; TRBD1 is a possible D gene (5 bases). V gave up 4 bases and J gave up 6 bases, with 8 bases separating them. CDR1 and CDR2 (germline): SGHNT, YYREEE (reference sequence). The CDR3 is 13 amino acids. Here the CDR3 DNA reads TGTGCCAGCAGCCCGACAGTTAATTCACCCCTCCACTTT. Translated, it gives CASSPTVNSPLHF.

The V gene is TRBV29-1, the J gene TRBJ2-1; 8 bases match TRBD2. The CDR3 spans 16 residues. The V segment lost 0 bases and the J segment 0 bases; nucleotides outside the gene matches: 4. Germline loops: CDR1 SQVTM, CDR2 ANQGSEA. This CDR3 reads CSVEDGLAGSYNEQFF. The CDR3 region has the DNA TGCAGCGTTGAAGATGGCCTAGCGGGCTCCTACAATGAGCAGTTCTTC.

The rearrangement links TRBV7-9 to TRBJ2-7, with D hard to call. The V end was cut by 4 bases, the J end by 5 bases, with 18 bases between. Germline lookup yields CDR1 SEHNR and CDR2 FQNEAQ (reference sequence). There are 15 residues in the CDR3. CDR3 region: CASSSIQNSGNEQYF. In DNA, the CDR3 is TGTGCCAGCAGCTCTATACAGAATTCCGGAAACGAGCAGTACTTC.

The chain couples TRBV2 to TRBJ1-2, with D perhaps TRBD1 (5 bases). The CDR3 spans 16 residues. Trimming cost V 8 bases and J 0 bases, with 19 bases left between them. From germline, CDR1 is SNHLY and CDR2 FYNNEI. In DNA, the CDR3 is TGTGCCAGCGGGGGTAGCTCGGCGCAAGCTAACTATGGCTACACCTTC. Encoded protein: CASGGSSAQANYGYTF.

This chain links TRBV10-3 with TRBJ2-7; 7 bases map to TRBD2. This CDR3 has 15 residues. Trimming took 7 bases from V and 4 from J; bases not matched to a gene: 13. Germline V gene sequence: CDR1 ENHRY, CDR2 SYGVKD. The CDR3 here is CAIMASLAEKYEQYF. The CDR3 DNA sequence: TGTGCCATCATGGCTTCCCTAGCGGAGAAATACGAGCAGTACTTC.

This clone was seen a handful of times. The rearrangement joins TRBV6-1 to TRBJ2-6, with TRBD1 identical over 7 bases. The CDR3 is 14 residues long. J was trimmed by 4 bases and V by 6 bases; bases with no gene match: 3. Germline V gene sequence: CDR1 MNHNS, CDR2 SASEGT. The DNA for the CDR3 is TGTGCCAGCAGACAGGGGACCGGGGCCAACGTCCTGACTTTC. It translates to CASRQGTGANVLTF.

The chain couples TRBV9 to TRBJ2-7; a possible D gene is TRBD1 (7 bases). Germline CDR1 is SGDLS and CDR2 is YYNGEE. The CDR3 consists of 14 residues. Trimming took off 3 bases at V and 2 bases at J, with 12 bases between the two ends. The CDR3 coding sequence is TGTGCCAGCAGCGCGGGGGACAGCCCCTACGAGCAGTACTTC. It translates to CASSAGDSPYEQYF.

This chain joins TRBV7-6 and TRBJ2-1; D not resolved. CDR1 SGHVS and CDR2 FNYEAQ come from the germline V gene. V was pared by 0 bases and J by 8 bases, with 14 bases between. The length of the CDR3 is 15 residues. The CDR3 sequence is CASSLAPGSGDEQFF. The DNA of the CDR3 is TGTGCCAGCAGCTTAGCCCCCGGGTCTGGGGATGAGCAGTTCTTC. Full variable domain (remainder filled in from reference TRBV7-6 and TRBJ2-1): GAGVSQSPRYKVTKRGQDVALRCDPISGHVSLYWYRQALGQGPEFLTYFNYEAQQDKSGLPNDRFSAERPEGSISTLTIQRTEQRDSAMYRCASSLAPGSGDEQFFGPGTRLTVL.

The CDR3 region is CASSTQTGGETQYF. For the CDR3, the DNA is TGTGCCAGCAGCACCCAAACAGGGGGCGAGACCCAGTACTTC. The chain couples TRBV5-6 to TRBJ2-5; TRBD1 matches 9 bases. The CDR3 loop spans 14 amino acids. After removal of 4 bases from V and 5 bases from J, the junction contained 6 bases not matched to a gene. Per germline, CDR1 SGHDT and CDR2 YYEEEE.

The rearrangement joins TRBV7-8 to TRBJ2-2; D may be TRBD2 (7 bases). This CDR3 is 16 amino acids long. Germline-derived CDR1 and CDR2 are SGHVS and FQNEAQ. V dropped 5 bases and J dropped 5 bases, with 18 bases sitting between them. CDR3 DNA sequence: TGTGCCAGCAGCCCCGAGGGGGGGCCGGGGACCGGGGAGCTGTTTTTT. Translation gives CASSPEGGPGTGELFF. Full variable domain (rest looked up from reference TRBV7-8 and TRBJ2-2): GAGVSQSPRYKVAKRGQDVALRCDPISGHVSLFWYQQALGQGPEFLTYFQNEAQLDKSGLPSDRFFAERPEGSVSTLKIQRTQQEDSAVYLCASSPEGGPGTGELFFGEGSRLTVL.

The rearrangement uses TRBV15 and TRBJ2-7, with 13 bases fitting TRBD2. The CDR3 spans 15 residues. V lost 5 bases, J lost 4 bases, and 5 bases stayed unmatched. Germline values: CDR1 LNHNV, CDR2 YYDKDF (reference sequence). As DNA, the CDR3 is TGTGCCACCAGCCGGACTAGCGGGAGTAGTTACGAGCAGTACTTC. Amino acid sequence: CATSRTSGSSYEQYF. Together with reference TRBV15 and TRBJ2-7, the CDR3 gives the full variable domain: DAMVIQNPRYQVTQFGKPVTLSCSQTLNHNVMYWYQQKSSQAPKLLFHYYDKDFNNEADTPDNFQSRRPNTSFCFLDIRSPGLGDTAMYLCATSRTSGSSYEQYFGPGTRLTVT.

The rearrangement uses TRBV7-8 and TRBJ2-7; 8 nucleotides line up with TRBD2. CDR3 size: 14 residues. Trimming cost V 3 bases and J 0 bases; bases outside gene matches: 1. Germline CDR1 reads SGHVS; CDR2 reads FQNEAQ. CDR3 sequence (DNA): TGTGCCAGCAGCTTTGCGGGAGGCTCCTACGAGCAGTACTTC. Translated, it gives CASSFAGGSYEQYF.

This sequence joins TRBV5-5 and TRBJ1-2, with 7 bases identical to TRBD1. V gave up 4 bases and J gave up 7 bases; unmatched junction bases: 13. CDR1 is SGHKS and CDR2 is YYEKEE in the germline V gene (reference sequence). The CDR3 length is 15 residues. DNA of the CDR3: TGTGCCAGCAGCCCGGAACAGGGGACCCTACGTGGCTACACCTTC. It specifies CASSPEQGTLRGYTF.

This clone appeared once. This chain links TRBV6-1 with TRBJ2-2, with D uncertain. With 10 bases removed from V and 3 bases from J, the gap between germline ends came to 15 bases. Germline V gene data show CDR1 as MNHNS and CDR2 as SASEGT. This CDR3 has 14 residues. CDR3 DNA sequence: TGTGCCACCGACCTCTTTCCGGACACCGGGGAGCTGTTTTTT. As protein: CATDLFPDTGELFF.

This rearrangement joins TRBV4-3 to TRBJ2-1; possible D gene TRBD2, 6 bases. Trimming stripped 0 bases from V and 5 bases from J, with 11 bases between. The CDR3 is 15 amino acids. CDR1 and CDR2 (germline): LGHNA, YSLEER. DNA for the CDR3: TGCGCCAGCAGCCAAGAAGGGGACTTAGACAATGAGCAGTTCTTC. Its protein is CASSQEGDLDNEQFF.